A selection of T cell receptor beta chains follows, all from one sample in a study of CD8+ T cells in alopecia areata. The method was immunoSEQ multiplex PCR; TCRdb's version includes in-frame clones alone and lacks a portion of them. The sample lists around 20,000 clones; approximately 60% were seen once. Sequenced input: CD4+ Tregs sorted from blood. These receptors all come from a human donor with alopecia areata. CDR3s include the opening cysteine and the closing phenylalanine or tryptophan. The D gene is left open where the match is weak. Clone size is stated in some rows and not others, as once, few, many or a class when expanded.

CDR3 DNA	CDR3 protein	V gene	D gene	J gene	clone size
TGTGCCAGCAGCTCCTTGTCGGAGACCCAGTACTTC	CASSSLSETQYF	TRBV7-9	NA	TRBJ2-5	NA
TGTGCCAGCAGTCCCGGAGGTAGGGGGTTTCAGCCCCAGCATTTT	CASSPGGRGFQPQHF	TRBV6-5	NA	TRBJ1-5	NA
TGTGCCAGCAGCTTGACCAGGGGGCGTCAAGAGACCCAGTACTTC	CASSLTRGRQETQYF	TRBV7-9	TRBD1	TRBJ2-5	few
TGTGCCAGCAGCAGTAGTGAGGGGGCAGGGTATGGCTACACCTTC	CASSSSEGAGYGYTF	TRBV7-2	TRBD1	TRBJ1-2	few
TGTGCCAGCTCATCCCGACAGGGACAAGAGACCCAGTACTTC	CASSSRQGQETQYF	TRBV18	TRBD1	TRBJ2-5	few
TGTGCCAGCAACGGCCCGAGCTCCTACAATGAGCAGTTCTTC	CASNGPSSYNEQFF	TRBV6-6	NA	TRBJ2-1	medium-sized
TGTGCCAGCAGTGTTCGACAGGGTAGAGGCAATGAGCAGTTCTTC	CASSVRQGRGNEQFF	TRBV2	TRBD1	TRBJ2-1	NA
TGTGCCAGCAACAGGCAGGGGCTCACTGAAGCTTTCTTT	CASNRQGLTEAFF	TRBV6-6	NA	TRBJ1-1	NA
TGTGCCAGCAGTGTTGACAGTGCGAACACCGGGGAGCTGTTTTTT	CASSVDSANTGELFF	TRBV6-6	NA	TRBJ2-2	NA
TGCAGCGCTGACAGGGGTCGGTACAATGAGCAGTTCTTC	CSADRGRYNEQFF	TRBV29-1	TRBD1	TRBJ2-1	NA
TGTGCCAGCAGACTTGGGGCTAGCTCTGGAAACACCATATATTTT	CASRLGASSGNTIYF	TRBV6-5	NA	TRBJ1-3	NA
TGTGCCAGCAGTTTGATTCCTGGGACTCATGATGAAGCTTTCTTT	CASSLIPGTHDEAFF	TRBV6-5	NA	TRBJ1-1	NA
TGTGCCAGCAGCGCACCCACTCTAGCGGTCCAAGAGACCCAGTACTTC	CASSAPTLAVQETQYF	TRBV7-9	TRBD2	TRBJ2-5	few
TGTGCCAGCCGTGAAGAGGGGGCGGCGAGCTCCTACGAGCAGTACTTC	CASREEGAASSYEQYF	TRBV28	TRBD1	TRBJ2-7	few
TGTGCCAGCAGACGACCGGGACAGGGGATTTACGAGCAGTACTTC	CASRRPGQGIYEQYF	TRBV11-2	TRBD1	TRBJ2-7	NA
TGTGCCAGCAGCTTAGGGACAGGGGGCGCCTATGGCTACACCTTC	CASSLGTGGAYGYTF	TRBV7-2	TRBD1	TRBJ1-2	NA
TGTGCCAGCACCTCGACGGGTGGAAACACCATATATTTT	CASTSTGGNTIYF	TRBV6-5	NA	TRBJ1-3	NA
TGCGCCAGCAGCGGGACAGGTTCCATCTACGAGCAGTACTTC	CASSGTGSIYEQYF	TRBV23-1	TRBD1	TRBJ2-7	NA
TGCAGCGTTGCTGGTATTTCCTACAATGAGCAGTTCTTC	CSVAGISYNEQFF	TRBV29-1	NA	TRBJ2-1	few
TGCGCCAGCGGAGCGGGAGGAATCCAAGAGACCCAGTACTTC	CASGAGGIQETQYF	TRBV5-1	TRBD2	TRBJ2-5	NA
TGTGCCAGCAGTTACCCAACGCCCAATGAGCAGTTCTTC	CASSYPTPNEQFF	TRBV6-6	NA	TRBJ2-1	NA
TGTGCCTGGAAAGACAGGGCCTTAGCCAAAAACATTCAGTACTTC	CAWKDRALAKNIQYF	TRBV30	TRBD1	TRBJ2-4	few
TGTGCCAGCAGTTACAGGCGACAGGCCTACAATGAGCAGTTCTTC	CASSYRRQAYNEQFF	TRBV6-5	NA	TRBJ2-1	NA
TGTGCCAGCAGTTTGGACAGTCCTCCCGGGGAGCTGTTTTTT	CASSLDSPPGELFF	TRBV28	NA	TRBJ2-2	once
TGTGCCAGCAGCCCGGGGCAGAACACTGAAGCTTTCTTT	CASSPGQNTEAFF	TRBV5-4	NA	TRBJ1-1	NA
TGTGCCAGCAGCCAAGACAGGACAGGAGTCTACAATGAGCAGTTCTTC	CASSQDRTGVYNEQFF	TRBV14	TRBD1	TRBJ2-1	NA
TGTGCCAGCAGCCTCCGGGGGGGTGCGAGGGTGGCAGAGACCCAGTACTTC	CASSLRGGARVAETQYF	TRBV9	TRBD2	TRBJ2-5	NA
TGTGCCAGCAGTGAAGAATTGGTAAACACTGAAGCTTTCTTT	CASSEELVNTEAFF	TRBV2	NA	TRBJ1-1	NA
TGCGCCAGCAGCTTCGGCTACGTGGGAACCGGGGAGCTGTTTTTT	CASSFGYVGTGELFF	TRBV5-1	NA	TRBJ2-2	NA
TGTGCCAGCAGTTTAGCTTCTAATGAAAAACTGTTTTTT	CASSLASNEKLFF	TRBV27	NA	TRBJ1-4	NA
TGCGCCAGCAGCTTGGGAGGGGTCAATCAGCCCCAGCATTTT	CASSLGGVNQPQHF	TRBV5-1	NA	TRBJ1-5	NA
TGTGCCAGCAGTTACTCCGGGGTTCTGAAGACCCAGTACTTC	CASSYSGVLKTQYF	TRBV6-5	NA	TRBJ2-5	NA
TGTGCCAGCAGCCCCCTGGGCGGGGCTAGGGATGAGCAGTTCTTC	CASSPLGGARDEQFF	TRBV11-2	NA	TRBJ2-1	few
TGTGCCAGCAGCACTTCGGGGAGCTCCTACAATGAGCAGTTCTTC	CASSTSGSSYNEQFF	TRBV9	NA	TRBJ2-1	NA
TGCAGTGCTAATTCGGAAGGCGAGCAGTACTTC	CSANSEGEQYF	TRBV20-1	NA	TRBJ2-7	NA
TGCGCCAGCAGCTCGGGCCAGCGGGTAAACGAGCAGTACTTC	CASSSGQRVNEQYF	TRBV5-1	NA	TRBJ2-7	few
TGTGCCACCAGTTTCCAGGCGCGGAGTGAAAAACTGTTTTTT	CATSFQARSEKLFF	TRBV15	NA	TRBJ1-4	NA
TGTGCCAGCGACAGGCACACTGAAGCTTTCTTT	CASDRHTEAFF	TRBV2	NA	TRBJ1-1	NA
TGTGCCAGCAGGGTCGCGGGGGGGCAAAGCAATGAGCAGTTCTTC	CASRVAGGQSNEQFF	TRBV2	TRBD2	TRBJ2-1	NA
TGCGCCAGCAGTGAGTCGATGGCAGGACGAGACGCTTTCTTT	CASSESMAGRDAFF	TRBV10-1	NA	TRBJ1-1	NA
TGTGCCAGTAGGCACTTGAATCCCACCGGGGAGCTGTTTTTT	CASRHLNPTGELFF	TRBV19	NA	TRBJ2-2	NA
TGCGCCAGCAAACAGGGTATGAACACTGAAGCTTTCTTT	CASKQGMNTEAFF	TRBV5-1	NA	TRBJ1-1	NA
TGTGCCAGCAGCTCCCCGGGACTAGCGGGGGGTCGCACAGATACGCAGTATTTT	CASSSPGLAGGRTDTQYF	TRBV7-6	TRBD2	TRBJ2-3	NA
TGCGCCAGCAGCTCGGCAGGGTTTCAGGGCACAGATACGCAGTATTTT	CASSSAGFQGTDTQYF	TRBV5-1	NA	TRBJ2-3	NA
TGTGCCAGCAGTTCCCCGGGACTAGCGGGGGGTGAGCAGTTCTTC	CASSSPGLAGGEQFF	TRBV6-6	TRBD2	TRBJ2-1	NA
TGTGCCAGCAGTTACTCGGGACAGAGGTACGAGCAGTACTTC	CASSYSGQRYEQYF	TRBV6-5	TRBD1	TRBJ2-7	NA
TGTGCTAGTGGCACGGGGTACGAAGCTTTCTTT	CASGTGYEAFF	TRBV12-5	NA	TRBJ1-1	NA
TGTGCCAGCGGCCCGCTAGGTGGATTTGAGCAGTTCTTC	CASGPLGGFEQFF	TRBV6-5	NA	TRBJ2-1	NA
TGTGCCAGCAGCAAAGGCATCCTTCGGACTACCTCGAGTTACGAGCAGTACTTC	CASSKGILRTTSSYEQYF	TRBV21-1	NA	TRBJ2-7	few
TGCGCCAGCAGCAGTTCGCCGGGACTTGTGGACCGTGAGCAGTTCTTC	CASSSSPGLVDREQFF	TRBV5-1	NA	TRBJ2-1	NA
TGTGCCAGTAGTTTCGAGCGGAGCTCCTACGAGCAGTACTTC	CASSFERSSYEQYF	TRBV19	NA	TRBJ2-7	few
TGTGCCAGCAGCTTAGGGCGCGGCAGGCTCTATGGCTACACCTTC	CASSLGRGRLYGYTF	TRBV7-8	NA	TRBJ1-2	NA
TGCGCCAGCAGCCAAAGAAACGCGGGACTAGCGGGACTGAACACCGGGGAGCTGTTTTTT	CASSQRNAGLAGLNTGELFF	TRBV4-1	TRBD2	TRBJ2-2	NA
TGTGCCAGCAGGATCCAGGGTGATAATTCACCCCTCCACTTT	CASRIQGDNSPLHF	TRBV7-2	NA	TRBJ1-6	NA